This record looks at one TCR beta chain sequence and its context. This sample was included in a study of blood T cell repertoires in COVID-19. Turning to the study itself: Sites across the United States, Italy and Spain contributed samples from acute and convalescent COVID-19. PBMCs, B-cell-depleted T cells, or T cells provided the cDNA or gDNA that made up the material.

The CDR3 runs 15 residues. Trimming took 1 base from V and 4 from J; bases not matched to a gene: 4. Germline V lookup: CDR1 KGHSH, CDR2 LQKENI. In the original processing: Using reference gene primer amplification, nucleated cell counts were estimated. The repertoire was sequenced with immunoSEQ multiplex PCR; TCRdb's copy has only in-frame clones and lacks some. For V, J and clone size, that table is used; D and trimming come from the DNA. This repertoire shows about 230,000 clones, roughly 82% found once; its top ten account for around 2.5%. The source of this sequence is a middle-aged man who had recovered from COVID-19. The rearrangement links TRBV18 to TRBJ1-2; 9 bases line up with TRBD1. Sample: peripheral blood. CDR3 amino acids: CASSPRDRGFYGYTF. The CDR3 coding sequence is TGTGCCAGCTCACCACGAGACAGGGGGTTCTATGGCTACACCTTC.